This TCR beta chain was obtained from a study of control samples from healthy donors and cancer patients. CDR3 length equals 14 residues. V was cut by 0 bases and J by 5 bases, with 10 bases left in between. Per germline, CDR1 SGDLS and CDR2 YYNGEE. Only in-frame clones appear in the TCRdb table, and some are missing; sequencing was by immunoSEQ multiplex PCR. The table includes 35,000 to 55,000 clones, 91% detected once. The source of this sequence is a woman between 40 and 55 years old with head and neck cancer. The chain uses TRBV9 and TRBJ2-3; D remains unclear. The specimen sequenced was PBMCs. The CDR3 coding sequence is TGTGCCAGCAGCGTAGACCAGCACGGAGATACGCAGTATTTT. Translating it yields CASSVDQHGDTQYF.